The sequence of this T cell receptor beta chain was determined in a study of spatial heterogeneity in lung cancer. Background on the study: In raw reads, more than nine appearances on average were recorded for each unique TCR and UMI combination. Whole-study findings and limits: The numbers of ubiquitous and regional expanded TCRs correlated with ubiquitous and regional nonsynonymous mutations, respectively. Intratumoral expanded alpha and beta TCR counts were found to track tumor mutation counts.

This clonotype is labeled as medium-sized. What it binds is not known. Each CDR3 protein is one row after TCRdb ran MiXCR on the 5' RACE reads. The sample lists more than 2,500 distinct CDR3 sequences, roughly 6.3% occurring once. Time point indicated: sample taken at primary tumor resection. Trimming left V 6 bases short and J 5 bases short, with 13 bases between. The CDR3 loop spans 13 amino acids. Germline V gene data show CDR1 as MNHEY and CDR2 as SVGEGT. V usage is TRBV6-2 or TRBV6-3 and J usage is TRBJ2-5; D perhaps matches TRBD2 (5 bases). This clonotype originated in a male donor with early-stage non-small cell lung cancer. Sequencing was performed on lung tumor tissue, taken at surgery. The DNA of the CDR3 is TGTGCCAGCAGCCAAACTAGTTACGAGACCCAGTACTTC. Its translation: CASSQTSYETQYF.